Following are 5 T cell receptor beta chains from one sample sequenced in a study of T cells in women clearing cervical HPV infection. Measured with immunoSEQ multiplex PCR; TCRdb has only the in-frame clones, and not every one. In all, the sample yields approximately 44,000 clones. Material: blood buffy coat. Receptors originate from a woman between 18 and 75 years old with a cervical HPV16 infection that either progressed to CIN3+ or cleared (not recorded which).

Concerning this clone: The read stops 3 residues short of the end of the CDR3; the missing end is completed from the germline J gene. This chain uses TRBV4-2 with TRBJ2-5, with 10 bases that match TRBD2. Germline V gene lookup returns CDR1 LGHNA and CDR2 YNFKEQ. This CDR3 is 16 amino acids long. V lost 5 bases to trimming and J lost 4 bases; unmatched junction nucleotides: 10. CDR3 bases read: TGTGCCAGCAGCGACAGCGGGAGGGCTCCGGTAGAGACC. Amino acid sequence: CASSDSGRAPVET. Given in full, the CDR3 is CASSDSGRAPVETQYF.

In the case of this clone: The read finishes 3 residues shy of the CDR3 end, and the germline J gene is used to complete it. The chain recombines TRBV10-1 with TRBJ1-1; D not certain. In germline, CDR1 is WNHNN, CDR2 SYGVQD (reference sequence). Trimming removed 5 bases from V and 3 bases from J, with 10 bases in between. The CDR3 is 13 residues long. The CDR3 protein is CASSKGWDTEAFF. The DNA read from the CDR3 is TGCGCCAGCAGTAAAGGGTGGGACACTGAA.

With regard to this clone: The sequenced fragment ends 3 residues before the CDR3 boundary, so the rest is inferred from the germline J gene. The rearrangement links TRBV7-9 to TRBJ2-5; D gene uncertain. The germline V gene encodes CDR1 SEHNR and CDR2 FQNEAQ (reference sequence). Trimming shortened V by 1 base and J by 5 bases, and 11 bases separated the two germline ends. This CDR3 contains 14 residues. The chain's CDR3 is CASSLVAVEETQYF. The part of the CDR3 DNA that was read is TGTGCCAGCAGCTTAGTTGCGGTTGAGGAGACC.

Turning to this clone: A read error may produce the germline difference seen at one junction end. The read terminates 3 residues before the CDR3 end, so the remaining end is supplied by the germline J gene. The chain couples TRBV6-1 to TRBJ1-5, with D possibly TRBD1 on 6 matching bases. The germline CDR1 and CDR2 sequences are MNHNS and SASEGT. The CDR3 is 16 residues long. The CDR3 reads CASREGGLYSNQPQHF. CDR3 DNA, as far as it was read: TGTGCCAGCAGGGAAGGGGGACTATATAGCAATCAGCCC.

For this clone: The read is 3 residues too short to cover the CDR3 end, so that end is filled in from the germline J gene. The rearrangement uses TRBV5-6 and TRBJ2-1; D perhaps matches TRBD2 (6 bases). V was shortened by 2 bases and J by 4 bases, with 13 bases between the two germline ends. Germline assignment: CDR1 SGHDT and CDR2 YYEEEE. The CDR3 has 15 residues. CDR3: CASSFGTGRYNEQFF. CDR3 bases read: TGTGCCAGCAGCTTCGGGACTGGACGTTACAATGAG.